A single count supports the clone carrying this T cell receptor beta chain. As processed by the authors: Amplifying reference gene primers gave estimates of nucleated cell counts. Profiled with immunoSEQ multiplex PCR; TCRdb holds only in-frame clones, not every one. Clone size and V and J calls were adopted from that table, with D and trimming inferred from the DNA. The sample includes approximately 85,000 clones, 86% of them seen just once. This sample stems from a study of blood T cell repertoires in COVID-19. Study in general: Material from acute and convalescent COVID-19 was sourced from the United States, Italy and Spain. Sources were T cells, B-cell-depleted T cells, or PBMCs; the material itself was cDNA or gDNA.

The CDR3 loop spans 15 amino acids. J lost 4 bases, V lost 2 bases, and 1 base had no gene match. CDR1 and CDR2 (germline): ENHRY, SYGVKD. This receptor was taken from a woman older than 75 in a cohort sampled during active or convalescent COVID-19. The chain recombines TRBV10-3 with TRBJ2-1, with 11 bases matching TRBD2. Sequenced sample: peripheral blood. The CDR3 coding sequence is TGTGCCATCAGTGAGACTAGCGGGAGTTACAATGAGCAGTTCTTC. Translating it yields CAISETSGSYNEQFF.